These 2 T cell receptor beta chains were sequenced from one sample in a study of blood T cell repertoires in COVID-19. The repertoire was sequenced with immunoSEQ multiplex PCR; TCRdb's copy has only in-frame clones and lacks some. This sample has roughly 250,000 clones, with 88% found just once. Sequenced sample: PBMCs or T cells enriched from blood (not recorded which). The receptor source for this set is a woman aged 35 to 49 with acute COVID-19.

The chain has TRBV7-9 and TRBJ1-5; 9 bases map to TRBD1. This CDR3 comprises 15 residues. Germline CDR1 SEHNR, CDR2 FQNEAQ (reference sequence). V trimming: 2 bases; J trimming: 5 bases; junction bases outside the gene matches: 4. The CDR3 loop is CASSLYRQGDQPQHF. DNA of the CDR3: TGTGCCAGCAGCTTATACCGACAGGGGGATCAGCCCCAGCATTTT.

This sequence joins TRBV28 and TRBJ1-6; 9 positions agree with TRBD1. The CDR3 consists of 14 residues. Looked up from germline, CDR1 is MDHEN and CDR2 is SYDVKM. After removal of 6 bases from V and 10 bases from J, the junction contained 7 bases not matched to a gene. CDR3 in DNA: TGTGCCAGCAGCCCGGGACAGGGATGGTCACCCCTCCACTTT. Translated: CASSPGQGWSPLHF.